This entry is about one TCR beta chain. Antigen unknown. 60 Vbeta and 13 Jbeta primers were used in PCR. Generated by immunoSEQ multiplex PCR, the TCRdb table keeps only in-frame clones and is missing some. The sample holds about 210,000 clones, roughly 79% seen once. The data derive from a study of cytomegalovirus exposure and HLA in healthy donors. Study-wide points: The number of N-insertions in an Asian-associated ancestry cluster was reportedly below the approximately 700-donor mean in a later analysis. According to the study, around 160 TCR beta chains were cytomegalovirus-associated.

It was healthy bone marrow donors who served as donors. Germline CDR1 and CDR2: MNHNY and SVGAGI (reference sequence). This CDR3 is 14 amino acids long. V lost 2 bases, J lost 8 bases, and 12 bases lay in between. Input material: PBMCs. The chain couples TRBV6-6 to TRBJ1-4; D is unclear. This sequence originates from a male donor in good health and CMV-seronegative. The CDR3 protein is CASSYLGDWEKLFF. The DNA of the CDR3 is TGTGCCAGCAGTTACCTCGGGGATTGGGAAAAACTGTTTTTT.